The clone carrying this TCR beta chain occurred a few times. What it binds is unknown. Patients picked for sequencing had shown CD8+CD57+ cell expansion detected by flow cytometry. No therapy had been given to the patients at the time of blood sampling. Both TCR beta VDJ combination and CDR3 sequence profiling were carried out. Genomic DNA was the template for this profiling. MiXCR, run by TCRdb on the reads, gives a single entry per CDR3 protein. The table lists 200,000 to 250,000 distinct CDR3 sequences, 55% to 65% of them singletons. This sample was taken from a study of CD8+CD57+ T cells in acquired aplastic anemia. About the research overall: An average of roughly 2.9 ug of DNA was obtained from sorted CD4+ and CD8+ cells.

Whole-study results and caveats: Significance was not reached for CD8+ Simpson's diversity between patients and controls.

The TCR comes from a human donor with aplastic anemia. Sample: sorted CD4+, CD8+, or CD8+CD57+ T cells (not recorded which) from PBMCs.

The CDR3 here is CASSAQVTTEAFF. The CDR3 DNA sequence: TGTGCCAGCAGCGCACAGGTGACCACTGAAGCTTTCTTT. The chain recombines TRBV7-3 with TRBJ1-1; tentative D call: TRBD1 (5 bases). The CDR3 has 13 residues. Germline V CDR1 and CDR2: SGHTA, FQGTGA. Trimming took off 5 bases at V and 4 bases at J, with 11 bases between the two ends.